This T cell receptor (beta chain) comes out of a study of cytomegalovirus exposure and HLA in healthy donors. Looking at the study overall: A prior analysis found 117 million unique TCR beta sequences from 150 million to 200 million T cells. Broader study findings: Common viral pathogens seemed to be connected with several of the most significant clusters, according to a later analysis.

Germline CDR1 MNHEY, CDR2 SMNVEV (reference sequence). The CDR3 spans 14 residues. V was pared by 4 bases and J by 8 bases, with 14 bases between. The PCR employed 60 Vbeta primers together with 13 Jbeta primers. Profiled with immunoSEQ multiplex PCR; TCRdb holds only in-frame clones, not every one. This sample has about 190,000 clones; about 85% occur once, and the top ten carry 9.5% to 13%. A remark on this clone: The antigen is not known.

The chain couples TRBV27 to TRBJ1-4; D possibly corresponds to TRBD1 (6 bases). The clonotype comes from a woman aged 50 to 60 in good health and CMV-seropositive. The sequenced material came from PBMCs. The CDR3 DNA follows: TGTGCCAGCAGTTCACGACAGGCCCGAGAAAAACTGTTTTTT. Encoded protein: CASSSRQAREKLFF.